This TCR beta chain was sequenced in a study of Tregs in tolerant kidney transplant recipients. Recipients received nonmyeloablative bone marrow transplants from related graft donors, with transient mixed chimerism. Turning to this clone: The antigen remains unidentified.

Sequencing used immunoSEQ multiplex PCR; TCRdb keeps in-frame clones, though not all of them. The table records roughly 54,000 clones, over 85% of them present only once. Germline V gives CDR1 SGDLS, CDR2 YYNGEE. The V end lost 3 bases, the J end lost 0 bases, and 4 bases lay between the germline ends. The CDR3 covers 13 residues. Study-wide findings and caveats: Biological reproducibility was not directly addressed, but technical replication error appeared minimal.

Sample: CD8+ T cells from blood (PBMCs), taken 12 months after the transplant. This chain uses TRBV9 with TRBJ1-3, with D unresolved. The sequence was collected from a human patient who received a combined kidney and bone marrow transplant. Some T cells may be the graft donor's. CDR3 nucleotides: TGTGCCAGCAGCGCGTTCTCTGGAAACACCATATATTTT. Amino acids: CASSAFSGNTIYF.